This is a list of T cell receptor beta chains from one sample in a study of blood T cell repertoires in COVID-19. Only in-frame clones appear in the TCRdb table, and some are missing; sequencing was by immunoSEQ multiplex PCR. The sample yields 150,000 to 190,000 clones, 80% seen once. The sample taken for sequencing was peripheral blood. The receptors come from a man aged 55-75 years with acute or convalescent COVID-19. The CDR3 runs from the conserved cysteine through the conserved F or W.

CASARQGGGNTIYF,TRBV28,TRBJ1-3
CASTLAGGQETQYF,TRBV7-9,TRBJ2-5
CASSPTGQEDTEAFF,TRBV9,TRBJ1-1
CASTVAGVAGANVLTF,TRBV28,TRBJ2-6
CASSLSGRGHGGELFF,TRBV5-6,TRBJ2-2
CASSPPFINEQFF,TRBV18,TRBJ2-1
CASSEVSSNQPQHF,TRBV2,TRBJ1-5
CASIMTRGSRQPQHF,TRBV6-4,TRBJ1-5
CASSPFEGRKLSGYTF,TRBV3-1/TRBV3-2,TRBJ1-2
CASSNNGGSEKLFF,TRBV28,TRBJ1-4
CSVEDLAPVTGELFF,TRBV29-1,TRBJ2-2
CASSPGTSGGTQYF,TRBV7-3,TRBJ2-3
CASSPQAGGPLEQFF,TRBV7-2,TRBJ2-1
CASSLQGYGYTF,TRBV27,TRBJ1-2
CASSHRNEGLAGGRGETQYF,TRBV6-2/TRBV6-3,TRBJ2-5
CASSSNTRGGTDTQYF,TRBV7-9,TRBJ2-3